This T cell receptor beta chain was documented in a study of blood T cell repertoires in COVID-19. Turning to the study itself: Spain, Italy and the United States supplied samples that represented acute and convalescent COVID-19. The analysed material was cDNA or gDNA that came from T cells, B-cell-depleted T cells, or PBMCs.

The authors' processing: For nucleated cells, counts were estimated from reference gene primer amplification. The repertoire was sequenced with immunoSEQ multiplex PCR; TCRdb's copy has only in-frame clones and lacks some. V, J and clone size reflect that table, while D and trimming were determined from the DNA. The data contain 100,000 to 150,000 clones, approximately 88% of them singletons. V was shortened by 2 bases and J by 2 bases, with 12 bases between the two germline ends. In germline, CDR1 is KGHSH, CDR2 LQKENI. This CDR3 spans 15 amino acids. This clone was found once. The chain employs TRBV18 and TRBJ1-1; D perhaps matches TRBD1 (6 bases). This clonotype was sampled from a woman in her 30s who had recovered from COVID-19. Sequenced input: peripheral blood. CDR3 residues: CASSPGRDINTEAFF. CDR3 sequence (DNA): TGTGCCAGCTCACCAGGGAGGGACATAAACACTGAAGCTTTCTTT.